The clone carrying this T cell receptor beta chain was seen just once. The antigen is not known. V was clipped by 6 bases and J by 2 bases, with 10 bases between them. Germline V gene data show CDR1 as MDHEN and CDR2 as SYDVKM. This CDR3 has 13 amino acids. These data are taken from a study of cytomegalovirus exposure and HLA in healthy donors. Study-level information: Among over 300 genotyped donors, approximately 80% fell in the Caucasian-associated ancestry cluster. Overall study results and limits: A missense variant in DCLRE1C was later tied to TCR beta V- and J-gene trimming. It was shown in a later analysis that HLA-associated TCR beta chains were more clonally expanded than other, equally common chains. A later analysis found that most CMV-associated TCR beta chains appeared HLA-restricted.

The PCR contained 60 Vbeta and 13 Jbeta primers. Profiled with immunoSEQ multiplex PCR; TCRdb holds only in-frame clones, not every one. The sample has roughly 250,000 clones, about 80% seen once. V and J are TRBV28 and TRBJ1-1; D not certain. This receptor was obtained from a girl aged 2 to 10 in good health and CMV-seronegative. What was sequenced was PBMCs. The CDR3 sequence: CASSRTQNTEAFF. The CDR3, as DNA: TGTGCCAGCAGCCGAACTCAAAACACTGAAGCTTTCTTT.